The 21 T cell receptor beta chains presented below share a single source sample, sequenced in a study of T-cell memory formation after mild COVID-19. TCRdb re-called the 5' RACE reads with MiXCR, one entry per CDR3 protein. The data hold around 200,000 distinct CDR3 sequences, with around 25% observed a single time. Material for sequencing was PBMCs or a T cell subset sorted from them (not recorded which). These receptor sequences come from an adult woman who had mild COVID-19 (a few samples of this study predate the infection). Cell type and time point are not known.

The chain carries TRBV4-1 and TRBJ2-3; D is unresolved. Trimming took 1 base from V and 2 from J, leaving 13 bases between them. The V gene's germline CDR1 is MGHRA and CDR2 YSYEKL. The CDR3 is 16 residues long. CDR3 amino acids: CASSQGDFLLTDTQYF. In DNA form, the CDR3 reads TGCGCCAGCAGCCAAGGTGACTTCCTTCTCACAGATACGCAGTATTTT.

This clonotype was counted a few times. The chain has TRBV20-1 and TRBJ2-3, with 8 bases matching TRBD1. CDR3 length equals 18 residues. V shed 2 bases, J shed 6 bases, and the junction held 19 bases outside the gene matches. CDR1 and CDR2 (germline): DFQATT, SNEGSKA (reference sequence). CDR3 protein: CSARSGRGPAFIGDTQYF. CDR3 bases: TGCAGTGCTAGATCGGGCAGGGGGCCGGCGTTTATTGGCGATACGCAGTATTTT.

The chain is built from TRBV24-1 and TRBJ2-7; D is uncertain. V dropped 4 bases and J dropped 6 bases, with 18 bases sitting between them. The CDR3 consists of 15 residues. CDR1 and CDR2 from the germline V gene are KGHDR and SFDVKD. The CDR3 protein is CATSDPGGTLGEQYF. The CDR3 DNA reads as TGTGCCACCAGTGACCCCGGTGGTACTCTTGGCGAGCAGTACTTC.

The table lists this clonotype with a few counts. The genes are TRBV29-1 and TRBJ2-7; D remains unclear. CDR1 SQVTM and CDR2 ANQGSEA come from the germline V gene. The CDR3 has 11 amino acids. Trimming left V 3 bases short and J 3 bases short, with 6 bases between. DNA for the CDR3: TGCAGCGTTGATATCGGCTACGAGCAGTACTTC. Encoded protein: CSVDIGYEQYF.

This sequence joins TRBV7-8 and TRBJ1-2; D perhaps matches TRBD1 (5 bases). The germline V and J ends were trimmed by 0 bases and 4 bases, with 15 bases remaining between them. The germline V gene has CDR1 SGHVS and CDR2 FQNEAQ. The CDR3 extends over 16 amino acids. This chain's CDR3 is CASSLAGGTNSYGYTF. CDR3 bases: TGTGCCAGCAGCTTAGCGGGAGGGACCAATAGCTATGGCTACACCTTC.

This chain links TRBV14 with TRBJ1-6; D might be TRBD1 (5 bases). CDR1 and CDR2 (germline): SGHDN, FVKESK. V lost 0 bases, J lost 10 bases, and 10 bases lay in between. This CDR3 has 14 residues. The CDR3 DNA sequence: TGTGCCAGCAGCCAAGAGATCCGGGGCTCACCCCTCCACTTT. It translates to CASSQEIRGSPLHF.

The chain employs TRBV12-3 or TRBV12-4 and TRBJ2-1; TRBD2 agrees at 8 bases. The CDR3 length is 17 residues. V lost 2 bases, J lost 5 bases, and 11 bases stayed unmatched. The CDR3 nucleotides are TGTGCCAGCAGTTTAAGGATGGAGCGGGAGAAGAACAATGAGCAGTTCTTC. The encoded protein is CASSLRMEREKNNEQFF.

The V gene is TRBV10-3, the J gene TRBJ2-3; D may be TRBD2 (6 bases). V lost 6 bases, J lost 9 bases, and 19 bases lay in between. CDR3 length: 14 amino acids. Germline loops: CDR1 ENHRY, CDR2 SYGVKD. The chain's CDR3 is CAISPGLPVGTQYF. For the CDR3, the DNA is TGTGCCATCAGCCCGGGACTCCCCGTGGGAACGCAGTATTTT.

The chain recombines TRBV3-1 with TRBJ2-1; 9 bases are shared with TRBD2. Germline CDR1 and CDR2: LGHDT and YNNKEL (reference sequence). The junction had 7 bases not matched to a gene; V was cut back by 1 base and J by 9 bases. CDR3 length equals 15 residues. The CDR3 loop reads CASSQVAGARGEQFF. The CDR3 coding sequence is TGTGCCAGCAGCCAAGTAGCGGGGGCCCGCGGTGAGCAGTTCTTC.

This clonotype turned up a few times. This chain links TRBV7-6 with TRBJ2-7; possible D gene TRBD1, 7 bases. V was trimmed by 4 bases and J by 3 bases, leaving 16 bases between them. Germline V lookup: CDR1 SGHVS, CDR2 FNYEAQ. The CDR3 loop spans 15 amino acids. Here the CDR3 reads CASSSEEGAVYEQYF. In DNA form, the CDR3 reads TGTGCCAGCAGCTCGGAGGAGGGGGCGGTCTACGAGCAGTACTTC. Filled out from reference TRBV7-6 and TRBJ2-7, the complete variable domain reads GAGVSQSPRYKVTKRGQDVALRCDPISGHVSLYWYRQALGQGPEFLTYFNYEAQQDKSGLPNDRFSAERPEGSISTLTIQRTEQRDSAMYRCASSSEEGAVYEQYFGPGTRLTVT.

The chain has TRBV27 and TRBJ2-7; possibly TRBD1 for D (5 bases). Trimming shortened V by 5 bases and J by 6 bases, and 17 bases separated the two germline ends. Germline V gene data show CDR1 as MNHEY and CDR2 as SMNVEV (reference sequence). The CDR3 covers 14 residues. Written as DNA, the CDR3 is TGTGCCAGCAGTCCCCAGGGCGTTGGATCCGAGCAGTACTTC. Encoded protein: CASSPQGVGSEQYF.

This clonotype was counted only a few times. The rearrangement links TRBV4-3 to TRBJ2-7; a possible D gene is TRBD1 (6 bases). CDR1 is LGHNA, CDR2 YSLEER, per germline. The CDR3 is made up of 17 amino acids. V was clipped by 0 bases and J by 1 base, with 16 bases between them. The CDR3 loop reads CASSQDRWGRGSYEQYF. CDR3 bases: TGCGCCAGCAGCCAAGATCGATGGGGGCGCGGGTCCTACGAGCAGTACTTC.

This CDR3 is CASSLLPAGREGQETQYF. In DNA, the CDR3 is TGTGCCAGCAGCTTACTTCCGGCAGGGCGCGAGGGGCAAGAGACCCAGTACTTC. The chain joins TRBV7-3 to TRBJ2-5, with D tentatively TRBD1 or TRBD2 (5 bases each). Germline CDR1 SGHTA, CDR2 FQGTGA. This CDR3 has 18 residues. Trimming shortened V by 2 bases and J by 2 bases, and 21 bases separated the two germline ends.

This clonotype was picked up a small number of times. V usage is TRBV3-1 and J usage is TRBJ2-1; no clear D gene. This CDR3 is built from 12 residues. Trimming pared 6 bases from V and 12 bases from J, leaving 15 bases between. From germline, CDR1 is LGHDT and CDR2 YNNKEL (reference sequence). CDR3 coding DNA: TGTGCCAGCAGTTACGAAGGGATAGGGCAGTTCTTC. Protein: CASSYEGIGQFF.

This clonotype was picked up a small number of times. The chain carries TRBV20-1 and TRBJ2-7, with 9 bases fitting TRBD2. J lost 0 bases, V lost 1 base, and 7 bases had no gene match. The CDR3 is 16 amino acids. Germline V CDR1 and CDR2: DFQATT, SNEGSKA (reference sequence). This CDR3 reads CSARVLGGRASYEQYF. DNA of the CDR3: TGCAGTGCTAGAGTATTAGGCGGGAGGGCCTCCTACGAGCAGTACTTC.

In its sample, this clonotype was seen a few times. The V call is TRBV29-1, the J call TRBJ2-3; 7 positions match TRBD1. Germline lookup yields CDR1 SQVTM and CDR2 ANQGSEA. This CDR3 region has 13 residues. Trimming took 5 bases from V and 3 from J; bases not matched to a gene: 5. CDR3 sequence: CSVLEQGTDTQYF. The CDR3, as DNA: TGCAGCGTTCTAGAACAGGGGACAGATACGCAGTATTTT.

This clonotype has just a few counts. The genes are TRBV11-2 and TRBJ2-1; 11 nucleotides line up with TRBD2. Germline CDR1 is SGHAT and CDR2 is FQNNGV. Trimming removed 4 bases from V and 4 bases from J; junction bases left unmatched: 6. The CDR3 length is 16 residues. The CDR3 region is CASSSSGTSGYNEQFF. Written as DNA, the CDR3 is TGTGCCAGCAGCTCCTCCGGGACTAGCGGTTACAATGAGCAGTTCTTC.

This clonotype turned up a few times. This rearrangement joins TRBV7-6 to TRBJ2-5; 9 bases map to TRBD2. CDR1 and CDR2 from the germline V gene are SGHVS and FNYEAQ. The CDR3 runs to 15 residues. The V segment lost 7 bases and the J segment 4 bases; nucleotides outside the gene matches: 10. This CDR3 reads CASTRKGGLAETQYF. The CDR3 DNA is TGTGCCAGCACCCGTAAGGGGGGACTAGCAGAGACCCAGTACTTC.

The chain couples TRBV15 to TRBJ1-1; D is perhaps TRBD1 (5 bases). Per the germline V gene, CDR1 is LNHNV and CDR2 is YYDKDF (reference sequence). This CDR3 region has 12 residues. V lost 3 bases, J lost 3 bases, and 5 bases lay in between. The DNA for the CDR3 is TGTGCCACCAGCAGGGGGGACACTGAAGCTTTCTTT. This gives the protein CATSRGDTEAFF.

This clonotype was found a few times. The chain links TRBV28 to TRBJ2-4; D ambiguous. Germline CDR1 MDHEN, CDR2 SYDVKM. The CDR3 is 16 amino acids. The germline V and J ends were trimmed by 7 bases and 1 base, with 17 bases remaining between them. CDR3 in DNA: TGTGCCAGCATGGGAAGTAGAACGGAGGCCAAAAACATTCAGTACTTC. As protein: CASMGSRTEAKNIQYF.

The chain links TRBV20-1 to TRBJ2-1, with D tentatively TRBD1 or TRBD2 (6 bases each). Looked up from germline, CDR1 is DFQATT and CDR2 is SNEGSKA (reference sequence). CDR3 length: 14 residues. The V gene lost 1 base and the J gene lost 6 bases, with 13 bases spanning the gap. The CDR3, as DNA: TGCAGTGCTAGAGTCGAAGGGGGGATCAATGAGCAGTTCTTC. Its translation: CSARVEGGINEQFF.